These 19 T cell receptor beta chains came from one sample sequenced in a study of T cell repertoires in cytomegalovirus infection. Antigen specificity for these receptors is unknown. TCRdb re-analysed the reads in MiXCR, keeping a single row per CDR3 protein. The sample holds almost 90,000 distinct CDR3 sequences, less than 30% seen once. This material consisted of CD8+ T cells from cultured PBMCs, taken from culture after CMV antigen stimulation. The receptors derive from a human donor in good health (CMV status not recorded). Some clones in this sample may be carry-over from other donors' samples.

There are a few counts of this clonotype. The rearrangement joins TRBV11-2 to TRBJ2-2; the D is unclear. This CDR3 spans 13 amino acids. Trimming removed 1 base at V and 5 bases at J, with 5 bases between. Germline V lookup: CDR1 SGHAT, CDR2 FQNNGV. The CDR3 loop is CASSLVGTGELFF. The CDR3 nucleotides are TGTGCCAGCAGCTTAGTGGGAACCGGGGAGCTGTTTTTT.

This chain uses TRBV7-8 with TRBJ2-5; D uncertain. The germline gives CDR1 SGHVS, CDR2 FQNEAQ. V was clipped by 3 bases and J by 2 bases, with 13 bases between them. This CDR3 is 15 amino acids long. Here the CDR3 reads CASSFSSGTQETQYF. CDR3 DNA sequence: TGTGCCAGCAGCTTCTCCAGTGGAACTCAAGAGACCCAGTACTTC.

DNA of the CDR3: TGTGCTAGTGGTCCCCAGAGGACTGAAGCTTTCTTT. This codes for CASGPQRTEAFF. The chain combines TRBV12-5 with TRBJ1-1; D is unclear. Germline V gene lookup returns CDR1 LGHNT and CDR2 FRNRAP. CDR3 size: 12 residues. Deletions cut 5 bases from V and 5 bases from J, with 9 bases between. Variable domain in full (rest from reference TRBV12-5 and TRBJ1-1): DARVTQTPRHKVTEMGQEVTMRCQPILGHNTVFWYRQTMMQGLELLAYFRNRAPLDDSGMPKDRFSAEMPDATLATLKIQPSEPRDSAVYFCASGPQRTEAFFGQGTRLTVV.

This clonotype appeared a few times. The CDR3 reads CASSQDPGLGETQYF. CDR3 bases: TGCGCCAGCAGCCAAGATCCTGGGCTTGGGGAGACCCAGTACTTC. V is TRBV4-1 and J is TRBJ2-5, with D unresolved. The V end lost 0 bases, the J end lost 5 bases, and 13 bases lay between the germline ends. The CDR3 is made up of 15 amino acids. CDR1 is MGHRA, CDR2 YSYEKL, per germline.

This clonotype was seen at least ten times. This chain joins TRBV20-1 and TRBJ2-1, with 11 positions matching TRBD2. Germline CDR1 DFQATT, CDR2 SNEGSKA (reference sequence). This CDR3 is 15 amino acids long. The CDR3, as DNA: TGCAGCTTAGTAGACCTTAGCGGGGGGGGGAATGAGCAGTTCTTC. It yields the protein CSLVDLSGGGNEQFF.

This clonotype came up a few times. V and J are TRBV6-1 and TRBJ2-1; 16 bases match TRBD2. V gave up 3 bases and J gave up 0 bases; unmatched junction bases: 5. The germline CDR1 and CDR2 sequences are MNHNS and SASEGT. This CDR3 spans 19 amino acids. The CDR3 DNA is TGTGCCAGCAGTGATTGGGGACTAGCGGGGGGGAGCTCCTACAATGAGCAGTTCTTC. Its translation is CASSDWGLAGGSSYNEQFF.

This clonotype showed up just a few times. The J gene is TRBJ2-7, the V gene TRBV6-8; D possibly corresponds to TRBD2 (5 bases). The germline V gene has CDR1 MNHGY and CDR2 SAAAGT. There are 16 residues in the CDR3. The germline V and J ends were trimmed by 3 bases and 0 bases, with 15 bases remaining between them. CDR3 in amino acids: CASSYNPSGTSYEQYF. CDR3 in DNA: TGTGCCAGCAGTTATAATCCCAGCGGCACCTCCTACGAGCAGTACTTC.

V gene TRBV28 combines with J gene TRBJ1-3, with 11 bases matching TRBD1. Germline-derived CDR1 and CDR2 are MDHEN and SYDVKM. The CDR3 runs to 16 residues. Losses at the gene ends were 2 bases for V and 2 bases for J; bases not matched to a gene: 2. The CDR3 DNA sequence: TGTGCCAGCAGTTTAGGGACAGGGGGAACTGGAAACACCATATATTTT. Protein product: CASSLGTGGTGNTIYF.

The chain carries TRBV20-1 and TRBJ2-3; either TRBD1 or TRBD2 may supply D (5 bases each). Germline V CDR1 and CDR2: DFQATT, SNEGSKA (reference sequence). The germline V and J ends were trimmed by 6 bases and 2 bases, with 9 bases remaining between them. The CDR3 is 12 amino acids. The CDR3 spells CSARDLTDTQYF. CDR3 in DNA: TGCAGTGCAAGGGACCTCACAGATACGCAGTATTTT.

This clonotype was recorded many times. V and J are TRBV2 and TRBJ1-2; D possibly corresponds to TRBD1 (5 bases). Germline CDR1 is SNHLY and CDR2 is FYNNEI. The CDR3 spans 13 residues. The V and J ends lost 3 bases and 8 bases respectively, with 13 bases between them. DNA of the CDR3: TGTGCCAGCAGTGACGGGACTAGGGACGGCTACACCTTC. It translates to CASSDGTRDGYTF.

CDR3 DNA sequence: TGTGCCATCAGTGACCATACCGGGACAGGGAGCTCCTACGAGCAGTACTTC. As protein: CAISDHTGTGSSYEQYF. The chain combines TRBV10-3 with TRBJ2-7; 9 bases align to TRBD1. V lost 3 bases, J lost 0 bases, and 9 bases stayed unmatched. This CDR3 is 17 amino acids long. Germline V CDR1 and CDR2: ENHRY, SYGVKD.

This clonotype appeared once. The rearrangement links TRBV20-1 to TRBJ1-1, with no clear D. The CDR3 is 14 amino acids. CDR1 is DFQATT and CDR2 is SNEGSKA in the germline V gene (reference sequence). V gave up 1 base and J gave up 2 bases, with 11 bases separating them. The DNA of the CDR3 is TGCAGTGCTAGAGCGGAGAATCTTAACACTGAAGCTTTCTTT. It yields the protein CSARAENLNTEAFF.

The chain employs TRBV7-6 and TRBJ2-7, with D perhaps matching TRBD1 (6 bases). Trimming shortened V by 5 bases and J by 5 bases, and 10 bases separated the two germline ends. CDR3 length: 12 residues. Germline V gene sequence: CDR1 SGHVS, CDR2 FNYEAQ. CDR3 bases: TGTGCCAGCAGCCACAGGGCACACGAGCAGTACTTC. Its translation is CASSHRAHEQYF.

This clonotype has a handful of counts. This sequence joins TRBV7-9 and TRBJ2-7; D is uncertain. The germline V gene has CDR1 SEHNR and CDR2 FQNEAQ (reference sequence). The CDR3 is 13 amino acids. Trimming took off 7 bases at V and 2 bases at J, with 12 bases between the two ends. The CDR3 coding sequence is TGTGCCAGCACCATAGGTGTTACCTACGAGCAGTACTTC. Its protein is CASTIGVTYEQYF.

The sample holds a few counts of this clonotype. The chain is built from TRBV18 and TRBJ1-2; D is uncertain. The CDR3 has 15 residues. V lost 3 bases to trimming and J lost 2 bases, with 13 bases between them. The germline V gene has CDR1 KGHSH and CDR2 LQKENI. The CDR3 bases are TGTGCCAGCTCACCCGAAAGGATGGCCAACTATGGCTACACCTTC. Protein sequence: CASSPERMANYGYTF.

The chain joins TRBV19 to TRBJ1-6, with unresolved D. With 8 bases removed from V and 0 bases from J, the gap between germline ends came to 11 bases. Germline lookup yields CDR1 LNHDA and CDR2 SQIVND (reference sequence). This CDR3 contains 15 residues. This chain's CDR3 is CASSAGSSYNSPLHF. In DNA form, the CDR3 reads TGTGCCAGTTCGGCGGGGAGCTCCTATAATTCACCCCTCCACTTT.

The rearrangement links TRBV4-1 to TRBJ2-5; 16 nucleotides line up with TRBD2. Germline assignment: CDR1 MGHRA and CDR2 YSYEKL. The CDR3 extends over 19 amino acids. Trimming removed 0 bases from V and 2 bases from J; junction bases left unmatched: 6. CDR3: CASSQDRGTSGGDQETQYF. The DNA of the CDR3 is TGCGCCAGCAGCCAAGATCGCGGGACTAGCGGGGGGGATCAAGAGACCCAGTACTTC.

The chain couples TRBV4-1 to TRBJ2-7, with unresolved D. There are 13 residues in the CDR3. Trimming cost V 3 bases and J 4 bases, with 10 bases left between them. Germline loops: CDR1 MGHRA, CDR2 YSYEKL. CDR3 DNA: TGCGCCAGCAGCCACTCTACAGTGTACGAGCAGTACTTC. Its translation: CASSHSTVYEQYF.

V is TRBV7-9 and J is TRBJ2-2; a weak D match, TRBD1 (5 bases). There are 15 residues in the CDR3. Germline V gene lookup returns CDR1 SEHNR and CDR2 FQNEAQ (reference sequence). V was pared by 4 bases and J by 4 bases, with 13 bases between. This chain's CDR3 is CASSSRAQVTGELFF. The DNA of the CDR3 is TGTGCCAGCAGCTCCAGGGCGCAGGTCACCGGGGAGCTGTTTTTT.